The rows below give T cell receptor beta chains drawn from one sample of a study of tumor-infiltrating T cells and Merkel cell polyomavirus. The method was immunoSEQ multiplex PCR; TCRdb's version includes in-frame clones alone and lacks a portion of them. Of more than 20,000 clones in the sample, 70% to 90% were seen once. Sequencing was done on a sample of lymph node tissue. All receptors come from a man over 45 with Merkel cell carcinoma. Both conserved end residues are part of each CDR3. Each record gives: J gene, clone size, V gene, D gene, CDR3 protein, CDR3 DNA. The D gene is left open where the match is weak. Rows may omit the clone size; those that give it use once, few, many or a size class.

>TRBJ1-6|few|TRBV5-1|.
CASSRRGDGSPLHF
TGCGCCAGCAGCAGGAGGGGCGACGGTTCACCCCTCCACTTT
>TRBJ1-6|.|TRBV27|.
CASSLFEGVKPTPLHF
TGTGCCAGCAGTTTATTCGAAGGGGTGAAGCCAACACCCCTCCACTTT
>TRBJ2-3|.|TRBV19|TRBD2
CASSKGTSGTDTQYF
TGTGCCAGTAGTAAAGGGACTAGCGGCACAGATACGCAGTATTTT
>TRBJ2-3|few|TRBV2|TRBD1
CASRGGQGASDTQYF
TGTGCCAGCAGGGGAGGACAGGGGGCGTCAGATACGCAGTATTTT
>TRBJ2-1|.|TRBV7-2|TRBD2
CASSTGLAGYEQFF
TGTGCCAGCAGCACGGGACTAGCGGGATATGAGCAGTTCTTC
>TRBJ1-1|.|TRBV28|.
CASSLGGPSTEAFF
TGTGCCAGCAGTTTAGGGGGCCCCAGCACTGAAGCTTTCTTT
>TRBJ1-2|.|TRBV25-1|TRBD1
CASSVGQVAYGYTF
TGTGCCAGCAGTGTTGGACAGGTCGCTTATGGCTACACCTTC
>TRBJ2-1|.|TRBV4-3|TRBD1
CASSLGTGAYNEQFF
TGCGCCAGCAGCCTAGGGACAGGGGCCTACAATGAGCAGTTCTTC
>TRBJ2-7|.|TRBV21-1|.
CASSNEGVRAEGEQYF
TGTGCCAGCAGCAACGAGGGCGTGCGGGCCGAGGGCGAGCAGTACTTC
>TRBJ1-3|.|TRBV10-3|TRBD1
CATRDRGFSGNTIYF
TGTGCCACAAGGGACAGGGGGTTCTCTGGAAACACCATATATTTT
>TRBJ1-5|.|TRBV29-1|.
CSVDRQDNQPQHF
TGCAGCGTTGATCGTCAGGACAATCAGCCCCAGCATTTT
>TRBJ2-1|.|TRBV9|TRBD1
CASSVKGQGAVNEQFF
TGTGCCAGCAGCGTAAAAGGACAGGGGGCGGTCAATGAGCAGTTCTTC
>TRBJ2-3|.|TRBV5-1|TRBD2
CASSLELAGPSTDTQYF
TGCGCCAGCAGCTTGGAACTAGCGGGACCCAGCACAGATACGCAGTATTTT
>TRBJ1-1|.|TRBV7-9|TRBD1
CASSLAQGAGVNTEAFF
TGTGCCAGCAGCTTAGCTCAGGGGGCAGGTGTCAACACTGAAGCTTTCTTT
>TRBJ1-4|.|TRBV7-2|.
CASSSGQRNKLFF
TGTGCCAGCAGCTCGGGACAAAGAAACAAACTGTTTTTT
>TRBJ2-7|.|TRBV25-1|.
CASSEQGLMDEQYF
TGTGCCAGCAGTGAACAGGGCCTTATGGACGAGCAGTACTTC
>TRBJ1-5|.|TRBV28|.
CASGRHSTRGNQPQHF
TGTGCCAGCGGTCGTCATTCGACCAGGGGTAATCAGCCCCAGCATTTT
>TRBJ2-3|.|TRBV27|.
CASSHTGTNTQYF
TGTGCCAGCAGCCACACAGGGACCAATACGCAGTATTTT
>TRBJ1-1|.|TRBV7-2|TRBD1
CASSPARGRWAIEAFF
TGTGCCAGCAGCCCCGCCAGGGGGAGGTGGGCCATTGAAGCTTTCTTT
>TRBJ2-5|.|TRBV5-4|TRBD1
CAGTTGGLQETQYF
TGTGCCGGAACTACAGGGGGCCTCCAAGAGACCCAGTACTTC
>TRBJ1-5|.|TRBV4-2|TRBD1
CASSQSTRTGQVQPQHF
TGTGCCAGCAGCCAATCAACGCGGACAGGGCAAGTTCAGCCCCAGCATTTT
>TRBJ2-2|.|TRBV7-8|.
CASSPRLGGNVNTGELFF
TGTGCCAGCAGCCCTAGACTAGGGGGCAACGTGAACACCGGGGAGCTGTTTTTT
>TRBJ2-5|few|TRBV28|TRBD2
CASSSLAGEAETQYF
TGTGCCAGCAGTTCCCTAGCGGGCGAGGCAGAGACCCAGTACTTC
>TRBJ1-5|.|TRBV30|.
CAWSSGVGRNQPQHF
TGTGCCTGGAGTTCGGGGGTAGGAAGAAATCAGCCCCAGCATTTT
>TRBJ2-1|.|TRBV11-2|TRBD1
CASSTPRGSSYNEQFF
TGTGCCAGCAGCACCCCCAGGGGGAGCTCCTACAATGAGCAGTTCTTC
>TRBJ1-1|.|TRBV2|.
CATRREGATEAFF
TGTGCCACGAGGCGGGAGGGAGCCACTGAAGCTTTCTTT
>TRBJ2-2|.|TRBV7-8|TRBD2
CASSFSGQWGLGTTGELFF
TGTGCCAGCAGCTTCTCCGGACAGTGGGGACTAGGAACCACCGGGGAGCTGTTTTTT
>TRBJ1-2|.|TRBV28|.
CASSFYREYNYGYTF
TGTGCCAGCAGTTTTTACAGGGAATATAACTATGGCTACACCTTC
>TRBJ1-1|.|TRBV19|.
CASTPPTLGVTEAFF
TGTGCCAGTACCCCGCCTACACTCGGGGTCACTGAAGCTTTCTTT
>TRBJ1-1|.|TRBV7-9|.
CASSSGETEAFF
TGTGCCAGCAGCTCAGGGGAGACTGAAGCTTTCTTT
>TRBJ2-1|.|TRBV9|TRBD2
CASSVEVSGWGLAGAPRSEQFF
TGTGCCAGCAGCGTAGAGGTTTCCGGATGGGGACTAGCGGGAGCTCCGCGGAGTGAGCAGTTCTTC
>TRBJ2-5|.|TRBV7-2|.
CASRLPGLGAGTQYF
TGTGCCAGCAGGCTACCGGGACTCGGGGCCGGGACCCAGTACTTC
>TRBJ2-7|.|TRBV5-4|.
CASSLGGGYEQYF
TGTGCCAGCAGCTTGGGAGGCGGCTACGAGCAGTACTTC
>TRBJ2-4|.|TRBV5-1|.
CASSFGHPAKNIQYF
TGCGCCAGCAGCTTCGGACACCCCGCCAAAAACATTCAGTACTTC
>TRBJ2-7|.|TRBV19|TRBD1
CASSMGQGEYEQYF
TGTGCCAGTAGTATGGGACAGGGAGAATACGAGCAGTACTTC
>TRBJ2-7|.|TRBV19|TRBD2
CASTRTSGGNEQYF
TGTGCCAGTACCCGGACTAGCGGGGGTAACGAGCAGTACTTC
>TRBJ2-7|.|TRBV6-5|TRBD2
CASSRLLAGEGEQYF
TGTGCCAGCAGCAGGCTTTTGGCGGGAGAAGGAGAGCAGTACTTC
>TRBJ2-3|.|TRBV7-9|.
CASSLPLADLSADTQYF
TGTGCCAGCAGCTTACCCCTTGCGGACTTAAGCGCAGATACGCAGTATTTT
>TRBJ2-7|.|TRBV5-4|.
CASSQPPQGIHEQYF
TGTGCCAGCAGCCAGCCACCACAGGGAATCCACGAGCAGTACTTC
>TRBJ1-5|.|TRBV7-2|TRBD1
CASSFSGGLGQPQHF
TGTGCCAGCAGCTTTTCAGGGGGCCTGGGTCAGCCCCAGCATTTT
>TRBJ1-6|.|TRBV7-9|.
CASSSDSPLHF
TGTGCCAGCAGCTCCGATTCACCCCTCCACTTT
>TRBJ1-1|few|TRBV7-9|TRBD1
CASSLTGGPEAFF
TGTGCCAGCAGCTTAACAGGGGGCCCTGAAGCTTTCTTT
>TRBJ2-1|.|TRBV11-3|.
CASSSKAGQVIGEQFF
TGTGCCAGCAGCTCCAAGGCAGGCCAGGTGATTGGGGAGCAGTTCTTC
>TRBJ1-2|.|TRBV4-3|.
CASSQGPRRGYTF
TGCGCCAGCAGCCAAGGGCCCAGGCGAGGCTACACCTTC
>TRBJ2-2|.|TRBV12-5|TRBD1
CASGSHTDRGLSRVFSWGELFF
TGTGCTAGTGGTTCCCATACCGACAGGGGATTGTCAAGGGTTTTTTCCTGGGGGGAGCTGTTTTTT
>TRBJ2-7|.|TRBV27|.
CASSSIRGEGYEQYF
TGTGCCAGCAGTTCCATCAGGGGAGAAGGGTACGAGCAGTACTTC
>TRBJ2-5|few|TRBV5-1|TRBD2
CASSLANSGGFETQYF
TGCGCCAGCAGCTTGGCCAATAGCGGGGGGTTCGAGACCCAGTACTTC
>TRBJ2-2|.|TRBV5-1|.
CASSLTGFTGELFF
TGCGCCAGCAGCCTAACAGGGTTCACCGGGGAGCTGTTTTTT
>TRBJ2-7|.|TRBV27|TRBD2
CASSLFGAGSYEQYF
TGTGCTAGCAGTTTATTCGGAGCGGGGTCCTACGAGCAGTACTTC
>TRBJ2-7|.|TRBV28|.
CASKQGPSGIYEQYF
TGTGCCAGTAAACAGGGACCAAGCGGAATATACGAGCAGTACTTC
>TRBJ2-5|.|TRBV9|TRBD1
CASSATGEETQYF
TGTGCCAGCAGCGCAACAGGGGAAGAGACCCAGTACTTC
>TRBJ1-5|.|TRBV28|TRBD1
CASSFRTGVSQPQHF
TGTGCCAGCAGTTTCCGGACAGGGGTGAGTCAGCCCCAGCATTTT